Detailed here is one TCR beta chain. This sample was taken from a study of blood T cell repertoires in COVID-19. Per the study methods: It was from reference gene primer amplification that nucleated cell counts were estimated. Sequencing was performed with immunoSEQ multiplex PCR; in TCRdb, only in-frame clones are kept and a portion is missing. Clone size and V and J calls were adopted from that table, with D and trimming inferred from the DNA. The sample lists tens of thousands of clones, roughly 87% seen once, with under 7% in the top ten. Germline CDR1 reads MGHRA; CDR2 reads YSYEKL. The CDR3 extends over 13 amino acids. V was cut by 3 bases and J by 3 bases, with 9 bases left in between.

The sequenced sample consisted of peripheral blood. The rearrangement uses TRBV4-1 and TRBJ2-7, with D possibly matching TRBD1 (5 bases). The receptor was derived from a man between 60 and 70 years old with active COVID-19. CDR3 protein: CASSQEQGYEQYF. For the CDR3, the DNA is TGCGCCAGCAGCCAGGAGCAGGGCTACGAGCAGTACTTC.